Detailed here is one TCR beta chain. This sample was taken from a study of blood T cell repertoires in COVID-19. Overall study: COVID-19 samples, acute and convalescent, were from the United States, Italy and Spain.

TCRdb's table, derived via immunoSEQ multiplex PCR, lists solely in-frame clones and lacks some. The data show 280,000 or so clones, approximately 91% seen once. The CDR3 sequence is 16 residues long. Germline CDR1 MGHRA, CDR2 YSYEKL. Between the trimmed V and J ends, which lost 0 bases and 7 bases, there was a span of 15 bases. This TCR was sampled from a woman between 55 and 75 years old with acute or convalescent COVID-19. Sequencing was carried out using peripheral blood. V gene TRBV4-1 combines with J gene TRBJ1-4, with TRBD1 as a possible D gene (6 bases). The CDR3 loop is CASSQDLGQRGEKLFF. The CDR3 nucleotides are TGCGCCAGCAGCCAAGATCTAGGACAGCGGGGTGAAAAACTGTTTTTT.